These T cell receptor beta chains were read from a single sample in a study of shared clonotypes between healthy human individuals. Repertoires were generated with immunoSEQ multiplex PCR, while TCRdb's copy carries only in-frame clones and drops some. The sample holds roughly 1,100,000 clones, 70% to 80% seen once. The sample comprised memory CD4+ T cells sorted from blood. Source of these receptors: a man younger than 35 in good health. Both conserved end residues are part of each CDR3. The D gene is left open where the match is weak. Part of the rows lack a size; the others show once, few, many or a class for expanded clones.

DNA: TGCGCCAGCAGCTTTTCGGAGCACGAGCAGTACTTC
CDR3: CASSFSEHEQYF
V: TRBV5-1
size: -
J: TRBJ2-7
D: -

DNA: TGTGCCAGCAGCCAAGATCAGAGCGGGGGGGCCCTCAATGAGCAGTTCTTC
CDR3: CASSQDQSGGALNEQFF
V: TRBV4-2
size: -
J: TRBJ2-1
D: TRBD2

DNA: TGTGCCAGCAGGACGGACCAAGAGACCCAGTACTTC
CDR3: CASRTDQETQYF
V: TRBV2
size: -
J: TRBJ2-5
D: -

DNA: TGCGCCAGCAGCAAGGGACTAGCGGGGATTGAAGAGACCCAGTACTTC
CDR3: CASSKGLAGIEETQYF
V: TRBV5-1
size: -
J: TRBJ2-5
D: TRBD2

DNA: TGTGCCACCAGGGGCGGTGGCCTCCGGGGTGAGCAGTTCTTC
CDR3: CATRGGGLRGEQFF
V: TRBV10-3
size: -
J: TRBJ2-1
D: -

DNA: TGTGCCAGCAGTGAATGGGGGGAAGGTGGCTACACCTTC
CDR3: CASSEWGEGGYTF
V: TRBV25-1
size: once
J: TRBJ1-2
D: -

DNA: TGCGCCAGCAGCTTACGGGGCTCCCCCTACGAGCAGTACTTC
CDR3: CASSLRGSPYEQYF
V: TRBV5-1
size: few
J: TRBJ2-7
D: -

DNA: TGCGCCAGCAGCACTCAGGGCGACACTGAAGCTTTCTTT
CDR3: CASSTQGDTEAFF
V: TRBV5-1
size: few
J: TRBJ1-1
D: -

DNA: TGTGCCAGCAGTGAAGCGCCTCGTCCGACCTATGGCTACACCTTC
CDR3: CASSEAPRPTYGYTF
V: TRBV2
size: -
J: TRBJ1-2
D: -

DNA: TGTGCCAGCAGCTCACTAGCGGGAGGGCCATACGAGCAGTACTTC
CDR3: CASSSLAGGPYEQYF
V: TRBV7-2
size: -
J: TRBJ2-7
D: TRBD2

DNA: TGTGCCAGCAGTGACAGGGTCTCTGGAAACACCATATATTTT
CDR3: CASSDRVSGNTIYF
V: TRBV6-6
size: once
J: TRBJ1-3
D: TRBD1

DNA: TGTGCCAGCAGTTACAGGGAGGCCAACAATCAGCCCCAGCATTTT
CDR3: CASSYREANNQPQHF
V: TRBV6-6
size: -
J: TRBJ1-5
D: -

DNA: TGTGCCAGCAGCTTAGCGGGCCAGCCCCAGCATTTT
CDR3: CASSLAGQPQHF
V: TRBV7-9
size: -
J: TRBJ1-5
D: -

DNA: TGTGCCAGCGCGCTACAGGGAACTAATGAAAAACTGTTTTTT
CDR3: CASALQGTNEKLFF
V: TRBV7-9
size: few
J: TRBJ1-4
D: -

DNA: TGTGCCATCAGTGCGGACATGTCGGGATACACCATATATTTT
CDR3: CAISADMSGYTIYF
V: TRBV10-3
size: -
J: TRBJ1-3
D: -

DNA: TGTGCCAGCAGTTTACAGATTTTGGGAACCGGGGAGCTGTTTTTT
CDR3: CASSLQILGTGELFF
V: TRBV28
size: once
J: TRBJ2-2
D: -

DNA: TGTGCCTGGGGGGTAGGCGACAGTCGGTTGGTGGCCTTC
CDR3: CAWGVGDSRLVAF
V: TRBV30
size: -
J: TRBJ1-2
D: -

DNA: TGTGCCAGCAGTCTCGACTCTTATGGCTACACCTTC
CDR3: CASSLDSYGYTF
V: TRBV6-6
size: -
J: TRBJ1-2
D: -

DNA: TGTGCCAGCAGCTTAGAGTTGGGAATAAACGGCTACACCTTC
CDR3: CASSLELGINGYTF
V: TRBV7-2
size: few
J: TRBJ1-2
D: -

DNA: TGTGCCAGCAGGACTGGACAGGCTTACACCTTC
CDR3: CASRTGQAYTF
V: TRBV6-5
size: once
J: TRBJ1-2
D: TRBD1

DNA: TGTGCCAGCAGTGATTCTCCAGGGGTTTGGGGCACAGATACGCAGTATTTT
CDR3: CASSDSPGVWGTDTQYF
V: TRBV6-4
size: -
J: TRBJ2-3
D: -

DNA: TGTGCCACCAGCAGAGTACAGGCTTACGAGCAGTACTTC
CDR3: CATSRVQAYEQYF
V: TRBV15
size: -
J: TRBJ2-7
D: -

DNA: TGTGCTAGTGGTTTGGTACAGGGACCTTCCTCCACTAGCACAGATACGCAGTATTTT
CDR3: CASGLVQGPSSTSTDTQYF
V: TRBV12-5
size: -
J: TRBJ2-3
D: -

DNA: TGTGCCAGCAGCCCCGGGACCTACAATGAGCAGTTCTTC
CDR3: CASSPGTYNEQFF
V: TRBV5-4
size: -
J: TRBJ2-1
D: -

DNA: TGTGCCAGTAGTTGGAGGAATCAGCCCCAGCATTTT
CDR3: CASSWRNQPQHF
V: TRBV19
size: once
J: TRBJ1-5
D: -

DNA: TGCGCCAGCAGCCAAGAGCGACTAGCAGTTTTCGGATGGTACGAGCAGTACTTC
CDR3: CASSQERLAVFGWYEQYF
V: TRBV4-3
size: once
J: TRBJ2-7
D: TRBD2

DNA: TGTGCCATCAGTGAGTCGGAGGTGAACACTGAAGCTTTCTTT
CDR3: CAISESEVNTEAFF
V: TRBV10-3
size: -
J: TRBJ1-1
D: -

DNA: TGTGCCAGTCAACTTGACGGGGGTAGGATGGCTTTCTTT
CDR3: CASQLDGGRMAFF
V: TRBV19
size: -
J: TRBJ1-1
D: -

DNA: TGTGCCAGCAGTTACTCGCGGGGGGCCCAGTACGAGCAGTACTTC
CDR3: CASSYSRGAQYEQYF
V: TRBV6-6
size: -
J: TRBJ2-7
D: TRBD2

DNA: TGCGCCAGCAGGTTGGCGGGGACAGCCTACAATGAGCAGTTCTTC
CDR3: CASRLAGTAYNEQFF
V: TRBV5-1
size: -
J: TRBJ2-1
D: -

DNA: TGTGCCTGGAGTGTTGGACAGCCCCTAGCCAAAAACATTCAGTACTTC
CDR3: CAWSVGQPLAKNIQYF
V: TRBV30
size: few
J: TRBJ2-4
D: -

DNA: TGTGCCAGCAGTACCACGTGGGGTAGTGTCACCTACGAGCAGTACTTC
CDR3: CASSTTWGSVTYEQYF
V: TRBV28
size: -
J: TRBJ2-7
D: -

DNA: TGTGCCAGCAGCCATAGCGGGGGGGCCATAGATACGCAGTATTTT
CDR3: CASSHSGGAIDTQYF
V: TRBV5-4
size: -
J: TRBJ2-3
D: TRBD2

DNA: TGTGCCACTCATGGAGGGTTCGGCGGGGGTAAGAGGAGGGGCACAGATACGCAGTATTTT
CDR3: CATHGGFGGGKRRGTDTQYF
V: TRBV27
size: few
J: TRBJ2-3
D: TRBD2

DNA: TGTGCCAGCAGCTGGGGACGGGACAATGAGCAGTTCTTC
CDR3: CASSWGRDNEQFF
V: TRBV5-6
size: -
J: TRBJ2-1
D: -

DNA: TGTGCCAGCTCACCGGGGGGGGACGTCTATGGCTACACCTTC
CDR3: CASSPGGDVYGYTF
V: TRBV18
size: -
J: TRBJ1-2
D: -